This T cell receptor (beta chain) appears in the sequencing data of a study of T cells after posttransplantation cyclophosphamide. General study points: TRB clonality was highly associated with recipient CMV seropositivity and reactivation. Later post-transplant blood repertoires were often dominated by donor CD8+ memory clones. Tissue-infiltrating T cells from skin or gut overlapped little with blood T cells.

Here immunoSEQ multiplex PCR was the method, and the copy in TCRdb shows in-frame clones only, minus some. This repertoire holds around 34,000 clones, and none appear only once. V lost 4 bases, J lost 8 bases, and 10 bases lay in between. The CDR3 is 11 amino acids. The V gene's germline CDR1 is SGHRS and CDR2 YFSETQ. This clone showed up many times. Its antigen remains unknown. This related bone marrow graft donor gave peripheral blood on the day of marrow donation. The sequence was collected from a woman between 45 and 65 years old in good health and a related stem cell transplant donor. V is TRBV5-1 and J is TRBJ2-7; either TRBD1 or TRBD2 may fit D (5 bases each). The specimen sequenced was PBMCs. The CDR3 sequence is CASSVRGQQYF. The CDR3 coding sequence is TGCGCCAGCAGCGTGAGGGGCCAGCAGTACTTC. Full variable domain (remainder filled in from reference TRBV5-1 and TRBJ2-7): KAGVTQTPRYLIKTRGQQVTLSCSPISGHRSVSWYQQTPGQGLQFLFEYFSETQRNKGNFPGRFSGRQFSNSRSEMNVSTLELGDSALYLCASSVRGQQYFGPGTRLTVT.